This T cell receptor beta chain stems from a study of T cell clonality in common variable immunodeficiency. Broader study findings: CVID subjects showed higher TCRbeta clonality than healthy controls. Repertoire-complication correlations in CVID were limited by patient heterogeneity.

From germline, CDR1 is LNHDA and CDR2 SQIVND (reference sequence). This CDR3 has 16 amino acids. J was trimmed by 3 bases and V by 1 base; bases with no gene match: 4. Measured with immunoSEQ multiplex PCR; TCRdb has only the in-frame clones, and not every one. Listed for the sample are about 35,000 clones, none seen a single time. This clone was counted at least ten times. Its antigen is still unknown. Read data end 3 residues before the CDR3 end; the end is taken from the germline J gene. Patients and controls were mostly of Caucasian heritage. This sequence originates from a person aged 18 to 75 in good health. The specimen was peripheral blood mononuclear cells. The rearrangement joins TRBV19 to TRBJ2-2; 8 positions agree with TRBD1. The CDR3 DNA, read in part, is TGTGCCAGTAGTATAGCAGGACAGGGCTACACCGGGGAG. Amino acids: CASSIAGQGYTGE. The full CDR3 is CASSIAGQGYTGELFF.